These T cell receptor beta chains were read from a single sample in a study of shared clonotypes between healthy human individuals. Repertoires were generated with immunoSEQ multiplex PCR, while TCRdb's copy carries only in-frame clones and drops some. The data show about 2.4 million clones, over 85% seen once. What was sequenced was naive CD4+ T cells from PBMCs. Receptors were obtained from a young man in good health. Some clones in this sample may be carry-over from other donors' samples. Both conserved end residues are part of each CDR3. The order of the fields is clone size, V gene, J gene, D gene, CDR3 protein, CDR3 DNA. A D gene is named only where the DNA matches it firmly. Rows give clone size only sometimes, using once, few, many, or a class for an expanded clone.

abundance: .; v_gene: TRBV10-3; j_gene: TRBJ2-7; d_gene: .; CDR3aa: CAIRAGQSSYEQYF; CDR3nt: TGTGCCATCAGAGCGGGACAGTCATCATACGAGCAGTACTTC
abundance: .; v_gene: TRBV28; j_gene: TRBJ1-6; d_gene: .; CDR3aa: CASSYNGESLHF; CDR3nt: TGTGCCAGCAGTTACAATGGAGAGTCCCTCCACTTT
abundance: .; v_gene: TRBV28; j_gene: TRBJ1-3; d_gene: .; CDR3aa: CASIVGNTIYF; CDR3nt: TGTGCCAGCATCGTCGGAAACACCATATATTTT
abundance: .; v_gene: TRBV29-1; j_gene: TRBJ2-3; d_gene: TRBD2; CDR3aa: CSVGSGGVSTDTQYF; CDR3nt: TGCAGCGTTGGGTCGGGGGGGGTTAGCACAGATACGCAGTATTTT
abundance: .; v_gene: TRBV4-3; j_gene: TRBJ2-3; d_gene: TRBD2; CDR3aa: CASSLAGGSTDTQYF; CDR3nt: TGCGCCAGCAGCCTAGCGGGAGGAAGCACAGATACGCAGTATTTT
abundance: once; v_gene: TRBV19; j_gene: TRBJ2-1; d_gene: TRBD2; CDR3aa: CASSNGLAGATQFF; CDR3nt: TGTGCCAGTAGTAACGGACTAGCGGGAGCGACGCAGTTCTTC
abundance: .; v_gene: TRBV5-1; j_gene: TRBJ2-1; d_gene: TRBD1; CDR3aa: CASSLGKSRGFGPYNEQFF; CDR3nt: TGCGCCAGCAGCTTGGGGAAATCCAGGGGGTTCGGACCCTACAATGAGCAGTTCTTC
abundance: .; v_gene: TRBV28; j_gene: TRBJ1-5; d_gene: TRBD1; CDR3aa: CASSFRGRSNQPQHF; CDR3nt: TGTGCCAGCAGTTTCAGGGGGCGTTCCAATCAGCCCCAGCATTTT
abundance: once; v_gene: TRBV11-1; j_gene: TRBJ2-7; d_gene: .; CDR3aa: CASSLGWGKNNEQYF; CDR3nt: TGTGCCAGCAGCTTAGGATGGGGTAAGAATAACGAGCAGTACTTC
abundance: .; v_gene: TRBV6-6; j_gene: TRBJ2-5; d_gene: TRBD2; CDR3aa: CASSYASGGIQETQYF; CDR3nt: TGTGCCAGCAGTTACGCTAGCGGGGGGATTCAAGAGACCCAGTACTTC
abundance: .; v_gene: TRBV5-1; j_gene: TRBJ2-1; d_gene: .; CDR3aa: CASSLATSYNEQFF; CDR3nt: TGCGCCAGCAGCTTGGCCACTTCCTACAATGAGCAGTTCTTC
abundance: .; v_gene: TRBV6-5; j_gene: TRBJ1-1; d_gene: .; CDR3aa: CASSYSRGLRSEAFF; CDR3nt: TGTGCCAGCAGTTACTCGCGGGGATTAAGGTCTGAAGCTTTCTTT
abundance: .; v_gene: TRBV10-3; j_gene: TRBJ2-6; d_gene: .; CDR3aa: CATSKKDSGANVLTF; CDR3nt: TGTGCCACCTCAAAGAAGGACTCCGGGGCCAACGTCCTGACTTTC
abundance: .; v_gene: TRBV28; j_gene: TRBJ1-5; d_gene: .; CDR3aa: CASSFSGATQPQHF; CDR3nt: TGTGCCAGCAGTTTCTCCGGGGCCACACAGCCCCAGCATTTT
abundance: .; v_gene: TRBV19; j_gene: TRBJ2-7; d_gene: TRBD2; CDR3aa: CASSSGLAGVVEQYF; CDR3nt: TGTGCCAGTAGTAGTGGACTAGCGGGAGTGGTGGAGCAGTACTTC
abundance: .; v_gene: TRBV19; j_gene: TRBJ2-6; d_gene: .; CDR3aa: CASSRGPPGANVLTF; CDR3nt: TGTGCCAGTAGCAGGGGACCACCCGGGGCCAACGTCCTGACTTTC
abundance: .; v_gene: TRBV11-2; j_gene: TRBJ2-1; d_gene: .; CDR3aa: CASSSVGVSYNEQFF; CDR3nt: TGTGCCAGCAGCTCCGTAGGGGTCTCGTACAATGAGCAGTTCTTC
abundance: .; v_gene: TRBV2; j_gene: TRBJ1-6; d_gene: .; CDR3aa: CASIPPLHF; CDR3nt: TGTGCCAGCATTCCCCCCCTCCACTTT
abundance: .; v_gene: TRBV28; j_gene: TRBJ1-1; d_gene: .; CDR3aa: CASSLPTLDTEAFF; CDR3nt: TGTGCCAGCAGTTTACCCACCCTGGACACTGAAGCTTTCTTT
abundance: .; v_gene: TRBV29-1; j_gene: TRBJ2-7; d_gene: .; CDR3aa: CSVQGVFSYEQYF; CDR3nt: TGCAGCGTACAGGGCGTTTTCTCCTACGAGCAGTACTTC